What follows is one TCR beta chain and its context. This sample was included in a study of glioma-infiltrating T cells after dendritic cell vaccination. CDR1 is MRHNA and CDR2 is SNTAGT in the germline V gene. The CDR3 totals 17 residues. Trimming took off 0 bases at V and 4 bases at J, with 18 bases between the two ends. Only in-frame clones appear in the TCRdb table, and some are missing; sequencing was by immunoSEQ multiplex PCR. The profile shows about 73,000 clones, roughly 82% of them singletons. Fresh-frozen tumor tissue and more than two years of survival data were available for all. Isocitrate dehydrogenase mutation was absent in all glioblastoma patients.

The chain uses TRBV6-4 and TRBJ1-2; D is possibly TRBD1 (6 bases). This TCR came from a human donor with glioblastoma. The starting material was blood, obtained before dendritic cell vaccination. In DNA, the CDR3 is TGTGCCAGCAGTGACTCATTCGGGCAGGGGATCTCCTATGGCTACACCTTC. Protein: CASSDSFGQGISYGYTF.